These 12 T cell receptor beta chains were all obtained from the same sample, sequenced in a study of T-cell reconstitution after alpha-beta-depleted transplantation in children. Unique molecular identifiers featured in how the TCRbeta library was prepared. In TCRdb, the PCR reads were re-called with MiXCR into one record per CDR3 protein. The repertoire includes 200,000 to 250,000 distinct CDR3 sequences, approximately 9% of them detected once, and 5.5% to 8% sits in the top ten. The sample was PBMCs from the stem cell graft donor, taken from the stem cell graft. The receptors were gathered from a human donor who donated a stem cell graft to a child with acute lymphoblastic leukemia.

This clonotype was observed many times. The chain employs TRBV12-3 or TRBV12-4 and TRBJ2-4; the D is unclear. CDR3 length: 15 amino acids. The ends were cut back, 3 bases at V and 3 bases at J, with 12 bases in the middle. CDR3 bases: TGTGCCAGCAGTTTTGGTGATTTTGTCAAAAACATTCAGTACTTC. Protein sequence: CASSFGDFVKNIQYF.

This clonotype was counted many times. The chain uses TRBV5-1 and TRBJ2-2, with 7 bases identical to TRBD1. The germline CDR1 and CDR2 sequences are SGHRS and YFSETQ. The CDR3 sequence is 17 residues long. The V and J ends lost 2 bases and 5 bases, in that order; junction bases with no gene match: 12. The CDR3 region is CASSLKPGTERTGELFF. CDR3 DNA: TGCGCCAGCAGCTTAAAACCCGGGACAGAGAGAACCGGGGAGCTGTTTTTT.

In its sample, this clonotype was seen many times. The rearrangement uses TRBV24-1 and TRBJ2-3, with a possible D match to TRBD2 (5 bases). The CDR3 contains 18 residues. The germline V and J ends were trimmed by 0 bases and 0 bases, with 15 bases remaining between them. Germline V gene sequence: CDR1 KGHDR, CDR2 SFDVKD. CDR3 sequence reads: CATSDLRQEEPSTDTQYF. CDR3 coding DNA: TGTGCCACCAGTGATTTGCGTCAGGAGGAACCTAGCACAGATACGCAGTATTTT.

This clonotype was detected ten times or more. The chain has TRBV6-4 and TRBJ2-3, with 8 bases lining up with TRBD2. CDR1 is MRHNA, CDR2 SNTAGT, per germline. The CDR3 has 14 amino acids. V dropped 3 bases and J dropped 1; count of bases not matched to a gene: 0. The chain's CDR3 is CASSERGGTDTQYF. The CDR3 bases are TGTGCCAGCAGTGAGCGGGGGGGCACAGATACGCAGTATTTT.

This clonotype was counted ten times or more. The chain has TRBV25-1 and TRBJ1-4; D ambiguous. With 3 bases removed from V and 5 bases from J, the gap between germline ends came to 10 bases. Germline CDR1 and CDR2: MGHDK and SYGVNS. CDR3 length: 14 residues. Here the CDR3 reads CASSESQLNEKLFF. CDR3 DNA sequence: TGTGCCAGCAGTGAGAGTCAGTTAAATGAAAAACTGTTTTTT.

CDR3 sequence: CASNPRDLLPTDTQYF. In DNA, the CDR3 is TGTGCCAGCAATCCCCGGGACCTACTCCCCACAGATACGCAGTATTTT. The V call is TRBV7-9, the J call TRBJ2-3; either TRBD1 or TRBD2 may supply D (5 bases each). V was clipped by 7 bases and J by 2 bases, with 19 bases between them. CDR3 size: 16 residues. Germline V gene lookup returns CDR1 SEHNR and CDR2 FQNEAQ (reference sequence).

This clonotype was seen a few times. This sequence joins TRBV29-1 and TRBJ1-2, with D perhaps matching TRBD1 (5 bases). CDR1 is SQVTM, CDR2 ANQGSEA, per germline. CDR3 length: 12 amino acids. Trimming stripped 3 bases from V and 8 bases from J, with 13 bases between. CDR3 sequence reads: CSVESRANGYTF. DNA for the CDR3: TGCAGCGTTGAGTCCAGGGCGAACGGCTACACCTTC.

CDR3 sequence (DNA): TGTGCCAGCTCACCCCGGGCGGGGGCCCCCACTGAAGCTTTCTTT. Protein product: CASSPRAGAPTEAFF. The chain joins TRBV18 to TRBJ1-1; D possibly corresponds to TRBD1 (6 bases). Germline CDR1 reads KGHSH; CDR2 reads LQKENI. The CDR3 length is 15 residues. V gave up 3 bases and J gave up 4 bases, with 15 bases separating them.

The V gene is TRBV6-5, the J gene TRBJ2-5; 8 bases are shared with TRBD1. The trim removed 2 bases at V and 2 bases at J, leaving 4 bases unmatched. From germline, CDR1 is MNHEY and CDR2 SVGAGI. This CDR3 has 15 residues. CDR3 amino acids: CASSYADRGQETQYF. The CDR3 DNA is TGTGCCAGCAGTTACGCCGACAGGGGTCAAGAGACCCAGTACTTC.

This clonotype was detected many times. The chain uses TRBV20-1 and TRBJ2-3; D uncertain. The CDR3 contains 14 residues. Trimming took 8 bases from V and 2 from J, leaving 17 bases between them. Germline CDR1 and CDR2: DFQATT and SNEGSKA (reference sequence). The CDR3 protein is CSTQDYKNTDTQYF. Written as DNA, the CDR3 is TGCAGTACCCAGGATTACAAGAACACAGATACGCAGTATTTT.

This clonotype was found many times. CDR3 region: CASSFRSTGTGELFF. CDR3 DNA: TGCGCCAGCAGCTTTAGATCCACCGGGACCGGGGAGCTGTTTTTT. The chain joins TRBV5-1 to TRBJ2-2; D not certain. Germline V lookup: CDR1 SGHRS, CDR2 YFSETQ. The V and J ends lost 2 bases and 5 bases respectively, with 13 bases between them. The CDR3 spans 15 residues.

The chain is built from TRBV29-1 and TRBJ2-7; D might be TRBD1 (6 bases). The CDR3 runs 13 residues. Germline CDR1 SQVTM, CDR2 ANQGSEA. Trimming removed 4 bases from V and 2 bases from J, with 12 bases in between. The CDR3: CSVGTDGPYEQYF. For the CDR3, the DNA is TGCAGCGTTGGGACAGACGGCCCCTACGAGCAGTACTTC.